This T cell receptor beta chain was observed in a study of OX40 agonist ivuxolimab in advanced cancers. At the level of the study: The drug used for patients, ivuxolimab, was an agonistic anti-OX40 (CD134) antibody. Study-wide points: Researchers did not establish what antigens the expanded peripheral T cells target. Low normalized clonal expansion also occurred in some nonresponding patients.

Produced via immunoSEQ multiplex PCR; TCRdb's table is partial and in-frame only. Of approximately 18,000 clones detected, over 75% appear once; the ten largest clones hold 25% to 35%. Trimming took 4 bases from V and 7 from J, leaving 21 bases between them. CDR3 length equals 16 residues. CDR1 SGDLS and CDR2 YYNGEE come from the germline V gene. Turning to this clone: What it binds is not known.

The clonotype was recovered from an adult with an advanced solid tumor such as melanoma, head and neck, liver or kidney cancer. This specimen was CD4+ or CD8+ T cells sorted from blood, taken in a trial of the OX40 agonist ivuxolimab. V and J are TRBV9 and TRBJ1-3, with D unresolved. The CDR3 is CASSPVPGSLANTIYF. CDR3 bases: TGTGCCAGCAGCCCAGTCCCAGGCTCCTTAGCCAACACCATATATTTT.